Listed below are T cell receptor beta chains from one sample, sequenced in a study of tumor-infiltrating lymphocytes in localized non-small cell lung cancer. TCRdb keeps only in-frame clones here, not all; method: immunoSEQ multiplex PCR. Of roughly 9,900 clones listed, around 70% are singletons. The sequenced material came from lung tumor tissue. These receptor sequences come from a human donor with non-small cell lung cancer. Both conserved end residues are part of each CDR3. D genes are given only for firm matches. Some rows mark clone size as missing; the rest say once, few, many or name a class of expanded clone.

D | size | J | V | CDR3 | DNA
- | few | TRBJ1-1 | TRBV29-1 | CSGRGASNTEAFF | TGCAGCGGACGAGGGGCCTCGAACACTGAAGCTTTCTTT
TRBD1 | - | TRBJ1-6 | TRBV30 | CAWSAGTGGYNSPLHF | TGTGCCTGGAGCGCCGGGACAGGGGGCTATAATTCACCCCTCCACTTT
TRBD1 | - | TRBJ2-7 | TRBV2 | CASSLGQGLGEQYF | TGTGCCAGCAGCCTAGGACAGGGGTTGGGAGAGCAGTACTTC
- | - | TRBJ1-3 | TRBV30 | CAWSVGHGNTIYF | TGTGCCTGGAGTGTAGGTCATGGAAACACCATATATTTT
- | - | TRBJ1-3 | TRBV5-1 | CASSLDTYSGNTIYF | TGCGCCAGCAGCTTGGACACCTACTCTGGAAACACCATATATTTT
- | - | TRBJ2-7 | TRBV30 | CAWSVRGSISYEQYF | TGTGCCTGGAGTGTACGAGGAAGTATCTCCTACGAGCAGTACTTC
- | - | TRBJ2-7 | TRBV10-2 | CASNPGQIAGQYF | TGCGCCAGCAATCCCGGTCAAATCGCGGGGCAGTACTTC
- | - | TRBJ2-2 | TRBV5-1 | CASSSYSARGTGELFF | TGCGCCAGCAGCTCCTACAGTGCGCGAGGCACCGGGGAGCTGTTTTTT
- | once | TRBJ2-5 | TRBV5-1 | CASSLSSETQYF | TGCGCCAGCAGCTTGAGTTCCGAGACCCAGTACTTC
- | few | TRBJ1-2 | TRBV6-1 | CASSRDDNYGYTF | TGTGCCAGCAGTCGGGACGATAACTATGGCTACACCTTC
- | - | TRBJ1-1 | TRBV29-1 | CSVEGGENWALGAAFF | TGCAGCGTTGAAGGCGGTGAGAACTGGGCGTTGGGGGCAGCTTTCTTT
- | - | TRBJ1-1 | TRBV29-1 | CSVDSSANTEAFF | TGCAGCGTGGACAGCAGTGCTAACACTGAAGCTTTCTTT
TRBD1 | - | TRBJ2-2 | TRBV7-2 | CASSLRQGNDGELFF | TGTGCCAGCAGCTTAAGACAGGGGAATGACGGGGAGCTGTTTTTT
TRBD2 | - | TRBJ2-5 | TRBV11-2 | CASSLAGGVRETQYF | TGTGCCAGCAGCCTAGCGGGGGGGGTTCGAGAGACCCAGTACTTC
TRBD2 | - | TRBJ2-5 | TRBV27 | CASGAGSGGARETQYF | TGTGCCAGCGGTGCCGGCAGCGGGGGGGCCAGGGAGACCCAGTACTTC
TRBD1 | - | TRBJ1-1 | TRBV29-1 | CSVNRGLNTEAFF | TGCAGCGTAAACAGGGGGCTCAACACTGAAGCTTTCTTT
- | - | TRBJ2-3 | TRBV5-4 | CASSFAGVRDTQYF | TGTGCCAGCAGCTTCGCCGGGGTACGAGATACGCAGTATTTT
- | - | TRBJ1-1 | TRBV2 | CASSGSLGILNTEAFF | TGTGCCAGCAGTGGATCCCTGGGTATCCTAAACACTGAAGCTTTCTTT
- | - | TRBJ1-5 | TRBV2 | CASSVGGLGNQPQHF | TGTGCCAGCAGTGTAGGGGGGCTAGGGAATCAGCCCCAGCATTTT
- | - | TRBJ1-6 | TRBV5-4 | CASSLDSPLHF | TGTGCCAGCAGCTTAGATTCACCCCTCCACTTT
- | - | TRBJ1-2 | TRBV30 | CAARQVALGYGYTF | TGTGCCGCAAGACAGGTCGCATTAGGGTATGGCTACACCTTC
- | - | TRBJ1-2 | TRBV6-5 | CASSAGHWSGYTF | TGTGCCAGCAGTGCGGGACACTGGTCTGGCTACACCTTC
TRBD1 | medium-sized | TRBJ1-3 | TRBV7-9 | CASSLQGATGNTIYF | TGTGCCAGCAGCTTACAGGGGGCCACCGGAAACACCATATATTTT
- | once | TRBJ2-7 | TRBV2 | CASSDHTGRPYEQYF | TGTGCCAGCAGTGATCACACAGGGCGGCCCTACGAGCAGTACTTC
- | - | TRBJ1-2 | TRBV6-1 | CASKYTVYGYTF | TGTGCCAGCAAGTACACGGTCTATGGCTACACCTTC
TRBD1 | - | TRBJ2-5 | TRBV29-1 | CSVTGGGETQYF | TGCAGCGTGACAGGGGGAGGAGAGACCCAGTACTTC
- | - | TRBJ2-5 | TRBV9 | CASSVSGGGETQYF | TGTGCCAGCAGCGTATCAGGCGGGGGCGAGACCCAGTACTTC
- | - | TRBJ1-2 | TRBV9 | CASSVEGNYGYTF | TGTGCCAGCAGCGTAGAAGGGAACTATGGCTACACCTTC
- | - | TRBJ1-5 | TRBV28 | CASTPVGDQPQHF | TGTGCCAGCACCCCGGTGGGAGATCAGCCCCAGCATTTT
- | - | TRBJ2-5 | TRBV14 | CASSQDRKTQYF | TGTGCCAGCAGCCAAGATAGGAAGACCCAGTACTTC
- | - | TRBJ1-5 | TRBV2 | CASSEAGRHNQPQHF | TGTGCCAGCAGTGAGGCTGGACGGCACAATCAGCCCCAGCATTTT
- | - | TRBJ2-1 | TRBV7-9 | CASSHRWEQFF | TGTGCCAGCAGCCATCGGTGGGAGCAGTTCTTC
- | few | TRBJ1-2 | TRBV6-5 | CASSLTGGGYTF | TGTGCCAGCAGTTTGACAGGCGGGGGCTACACCTTC
TRBD1 | - | TRBJ2-3 | TRBV6-5 | CASEGASSTDTQYF | TGTGCCAGCGAGGGGGCCTCTAGCACAGATACGCAGTATTTT
TRBD1 | - | TRBJ1-6 | TRBV6-5 | CASSKGQEYNSPLHF | TGTGCCAGCAGCAAGGGACAGGAGTATAATTCACCCCTCCACTTT